This is a list of T cell receptor beta chains from one sample in a study of cytomegalovirus exposure and HLA in healthy donors. Using immunoSEQ multiplex PCR, the repertoire was profiled, and TCRdb retains in-frame clones only, with some absent. The sample records about 200,000 clones, around four fifths being singletons. Sequenced sample: PBMCs. The origin of the receptors is a woman aged 40 to 55 in good health and CMV-seronegative. The CDR3 runs from the conserved cysteine through the conserved F or W. D genes are given only for firm matches. Only part of the rows carry a size: once, few, many, or a class if the clone is expanded.

clone_size j_call d_call cdr3_length v_call cdr3_aa cdr3_nt
. TRBJ1-1 . 12 TRBV18 CASSLDSNEAFF TGTGCCAGCTCACTAGACAGTAATGAAGCTTTCTTT
. TRBJ2-3 . 13 TRBV12-5 CASGAARPDTQYF TGTGCTAGTGGCGCCGCTAGGCCAGATACGCAGTATTTT
. TRBJ1-2 . 13 TRBV14 CASSQETSWGYTF TGTGCCAGCAGCCAAGAAACCAGTTGGGGCTACACCTTC
. TRBJ2-7 TRBD2 17 TRBV4-1 CASSTNMGSGTQPEQYF TGCGCCAGCAGCACAAACATGGGTAGCGGGACCCAACCCGAGCAGTACTTC
. TRBJ1-1 . 15 TRBV5-1 CASSLLGESVTEAFF TGCGCCAGCAGCTTGTTAGGGGAATCAGTCACTGAAGCTTTCTTT
. TRBJ2-2 TRBD2 17 TRBV4-1 CASSQSVLAGNTGELFF TGCGCCAGCAGCCAATCCGTACTAGCGGGAAACACCGGGGAGCTGTTTTTT
once TRBJ2-7 TRBD1 14 TRBV5-4 CASSTGTGVYEQYF TGTGCCAGCAGCACCGGGACAGGGGTCTACGAGCAGTACTTC
. TRBJ2-3 TRBD2 15 TRBV7-6 CASSLGAGAADTQYF TGTGCCAGCAGCTTAGGAGCGGGAGCTGCAGATACGCAGTATTTT
. TRBJ2-1 . 9 TRBV29-1 CSVSNEQFF TGCAGCGTTTCGAATGAGCAGTTCTTC
once TRBJ2-7 TRBD1 14 TRBV6-5 CASGYDRGTNEQYF TGTGCCAGCGGATACGACAGGGGGACGAACGAGCAGTACTTC
. TRBJ2-7 TRBD1 15 TRBV2 CASSAPTGPAYEQYF TGTGCCAGCAGCGCTCCGACAGGGCCTGCCTACGAGCAGTACTTC
. TRBJ1-3 . 16 TRBV2 CASRRGLSALGNTIYF TGTGCCAGCAGGAGAGGACTGTCAGCGCTAGGAAACACCATATATTTT
. TRBJ1-2 . 15 TRBV5-1 CASREGAGIVYGYTF TGCGCCAGCAGAGAAGGGGCAGGGATTGTCTATGGCTACACCTTC
once TRBJ2-1 TRBD2 16 TRBV15 CATSLSGAGSYNEQFF TGTGCCACCAGTCTTAGCGGGGCGGGCTCCTACAATGAGCAGTTCTTC
. TRBJ2-6 . 17 TRBV18 CASSPVTVSSGANVLTF TGTGCCAGCTCACCTGTTACGGTGAGCTCTGGGGCCAACGTCCTGACTTTC
. TRBJ1-1 TRBD1 15 TRBV5-4 CASSQGGAMNTEAFF TGTGCCAGCAGCCAAGGGGGCGCGATGAACACTGAAGCTTTCTTT
. TRBJ2-1 . 16 TRBV7-2 CASSFDLLAGAGEQFF TGTGCCAGCAGCTTTGACCTTCTGGCAGGGGCAGGCGAGCAGTTCTTC
once TRBJ2-2 . 14 TRBV5-1 CASSPDRPAGELFF TGCGCCAGCAGCCCAGACAGGCCGGCCGGGGAGCTGTTTTTT
. TRBJ2-3 . 13 TRBV5-1 CASRTGVSDTQYF TGCGCCAGCCGCACGGGAGTATCAGATACGCAGTATTTT
. TRBJ1-3 . 14 TRBV30 CALERGGSGNTIYF TGTGCCCTGGAGAGGGGAGGTTCTGGAAACACCATATATTTT
few TRBJ2-2 . 14 TRBV11-3 CASSYREYTGELFF TGTGCCAGCAGCTACAGGGAGTACACCGGGGAGCTGTTTTTT
. TRBJ1-1 . 14 TRBV19 CASTFGAYNTEAFF TGTGCCAGTACCTTTGGGGCATATAACACTGAAGCTTTCTTT
. TRBJ1-3 . 13 TRBV28 CASSSPAGNTIYF TGTGCCAGCAGTTCCCCTGCTGGAAACACCATATATTTT
few TRBJ1-1 . 14 TRBV27 CASSSGAARTEAFF TGTGCCAGCAGTTCTGGGGCTGCGCGCACTGAAGCTTTCTTT
once TRBJ1-5 TRBD1 18 TRBV27 CASSPRGQGFFSNQPQHF TGTGCCAGCAGTCCCAGGGGGCAGGGGTTCTTTAGCAATCAGCCCCAGCATTTT